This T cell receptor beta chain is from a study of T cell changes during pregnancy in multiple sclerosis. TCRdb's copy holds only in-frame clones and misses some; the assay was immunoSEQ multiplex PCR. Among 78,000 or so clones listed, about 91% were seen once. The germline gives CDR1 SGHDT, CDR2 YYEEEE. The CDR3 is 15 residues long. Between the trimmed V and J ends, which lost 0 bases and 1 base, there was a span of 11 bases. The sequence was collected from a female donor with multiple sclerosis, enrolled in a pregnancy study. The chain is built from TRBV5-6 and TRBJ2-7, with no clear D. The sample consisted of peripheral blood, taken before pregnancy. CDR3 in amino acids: CASSLGSEVSYEQYF. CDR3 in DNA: TGTGCCAGCAGCTTGGGTAGTGAGGTATCCTACGAGCAGTACTTC.